This TCR beta chain derives from a study of T cells in localized non-small cell lung cancer. Remarks on this clone: What it binds is not known.

Overall study findings and caveats: Adjacent lung was found to contain a median approximately 50 of the top 100 tumor clones. A single tumor region was sequenced, leaving heterogeneity possible. Uninvolved adjacent lung showed the highest T cell clonality, exceeding tumor.

There are 14 residues in the CDR3. From germline, CDR1 is SGHRS and CDR2 YFSETQ. V shed 0 bases and J shed 3 bases, with 10 bases lying between them. The protocol was immunoSEQ multiplex PCR, while the TCRdb copy is restricted to in-frame clones and leaves out a portion. The profile covers about 54,000 clones, with over 80% appearing a single time and just under 20% taken by the ten largest. Material: peripheral blood, obtained before any cancer treatment. The chain is built from TRBV5-1 and TRBJ2-7; a weak D match, TRBD2 (5 bases). This sequence was found in a female donor older than 55 with stage II squamous cell lung carcinoma. The CDR3 loop reads CASSLDGKIYEQYF. CDR3 sequence (DNA): TGCGCCAGCAGCTTGGACGGGAAGATCTACGAGCAGTACTTC.